These 28 T cell receptor beta chains came from one sample sequenced in a study of OX40 agonist ivuxolimab in advanced cancers. The table came from immunoSEQ multiplex PCR; TCRdb's copy has only in-frame clones and leaves some out. This table holds about 69,000 clones, 91% found once. This specimen was CD4+ or CD8+ T cells sorted from blood, taken in a trial of the OX40 agonist ivuxolimab. The receptors stem from an adult with an advanced solid tumor such as melanoma, head and neck, liver or kidney cancer.

The CDR3: CASSSDREYYGYTF. The CDR3 DNA reads as TGCGCCAGCAGCTCGGACAGGGAATACTATGGCTACACCTTC. The chain links TRBV5-1 to TRBJ1-2, with 8 bases identical to TRBD1. Germline-derived CDR1 and CDR2 are SGHRS and YFSETQ. The CDR3 has 14 amino acids. V lost 3 bases, J lost 3 bases, and 4 bases stayed unmatched.

The J gene is TRBJ2-5, the V gene TRBV11-3, with D tentatively TRBD1 (5 bases). This CDR3 is built from 15 residues. Germline V gives CDR1 SGHNT, CDR2 YENEEA. V was trimmed by 1 base and J by 0 bases, leaving 9 bases between them. The CDR3 sequence: CASSLGQDNQETQYF. DNA of the CDR3: TGTGCCAGCAGCTTAGGGCAGGACAACCAAGAGACCCAGTACTTC.

This chain connects TRBV7-6 to TRBJ2-7; TRBD2 matches 8 bases. Germline V gives CDR1 SGHVS, CDR2 FNYEAQ. V lost 0 bases to trimming and J lost 2 bases; unmatched junction nucleotides: 3. The CDR3 has 15 amino acids. The CDR3 loop reads CASSLAPGGPYEQYF. The CDR3 bases are TGTGCCAGCAGCTTAGCACCGGGAGGGCCCTACGAGCAGTACTTC.

This chain links TRBV6-6 with TRBJ2-2; D is uncertain. Trimming shortened V by 6 bases and J by 0 bases, and 11 bases separated the two germline ends. CDR3 length: 15 residues. The germline V gene encodes CDR1 MNHNY and CDR2 SVGAGI (reference sequence). The CDR3 nucleotides are TGTGCCAGCAGCCCGGGCACTGCGAACACCGGGGAGCTGTTTTTT. It yields the protein CASSPGTANTGELFF.

J is TRBJ2-5 and V is TRBV28; the D is unclear. CDR3 length: 11 amino acids. The V and J ends lost 0 bases and 7 bases respectively, with 3 bases between them. Germline CDR1 MDHEN, CDR2 SYDVKM. The CDR3 loop reads CASSLWSTQYF. The CDR3 DNA is TGTGCCAGCAGTTTATGGTCGACCCAGTACTTC.

The V gene is TRBV29-1, the J gene TRBJ1-2; 7 nucleotides line up with TRBD1. Germline V gene data show CDR1 as SQVTM and CDR2 as ANQGSEA. This CDR3 is built from 13 residues. V lost 8 bases to trimming and J lost 2 bases; unmatched junction nucleotides: 8. CDR3 loop: CSQGDGVNYGYTF. The CDR3 DNA reads as TGCAGCCAGGGGGATGGGGTAAACTATGGCTACACCTTC.

This clone appeared a single time. The CDR3 protein is CASTRERAGDFYNEQFF. The CDR3 DNA sequence: TGCGCCAGCACTAGAGAAAGAGCGGGAGACTTCTACAATGAGCAGTTCTTC. V usage is TRBV5-1 and J usage is TRBJ2-1; TRBD2 agrees at 8 bases. The CDR3 is 17 residues long. The germline CDR1 and CDR2 sequences are SGHRS and YFSETQ. Trimming cost V 6 bases and J 3 bases; bases outside gene matches: 14.

V gene TRBV28 combines with J gene TRBJ2-3, with TRBD1 identical over 10 bases. The V segment lost 5 bases and the J segment 4 bases; nucleotides outside the gene matches: 9. In germline, CDR1 is MDHEN, CDR2 SYDVKM. CDR3 length: 16 amino acids. CDR3 loop: CASSQYGTGEADTQYF. The DNA for the CDR3 is TGTGCCAGCAGTCAGTATGGGACAGGGGAGGCAGATACGCAGTATTTT.

The genes are TRBV6-1 and TRBJ1-2, with D maybe TRBD1 (5 bases). The germline V gene has CDR1 MNHNS and CDR2 SASEGT. V lost 1 base and J 8 bases, leaving 14 bases between the germline ends. The CDR3 contains 14 residues. Written as DNA, the CDR3 is TGTGCCAGCAGTGAAGTGGGGGGTGTTGGAGGCTACACCTTC. As protein: CASSEVGGVGGYTF.

This clone was found once. The rearrangement links TRBV5-1 to TRBJ2-1; 8 nucleotides line up with TRBD2. CDR3 length: 15 amino acids. Germline V gives CDR1 SGHRS, CDR2 YFSETQ. V shed 5 bases and J 4 bases; nucleotides not matched to a gene: 8. DNA for the CDR3: TGCGCCAGCAGTTTACGAGCGGGAGAGTACAATGAGCAGTTCTTC. Translation: CASSLRAGEYNEQFF.

The CDR3 DNA follows: TGTGCCAGCAGTGACGGTCCCGCGGGAGGAGATACGCAGTATTTT. The encoded protein is CASSDGPAGGDTQYF. The rearrangement uses TRBV6-4 and TRBJ2-3; 8 positions agree with TRBD2. J gave up 5 bases and V 2 bases, and 6 bases lay outside the gene matches. The CDR3 length is 15 residues. Per the germline V gene, CDR1 is MRHNA and CDR2 is SNTAGT.

This clone was counted a single time. The chain recombines TRBV28 with TRBJ2-7; TRBD2 matches 8 bases. The germline V gene has CDR1 MDHEN and CDR2 SYDVKM. CDR3 length equals 15 residues. Trimming removed 6 bases from V and 5 bases from J; junction bases left unmatched: 12. The CDR3 sequence: CASRAGSGRFHEQYF. The CDR3 coding sequence is TGTGCCAGCAGAGCGGGGAGCGGGAGATTCCACGAGCAGTACTTC.

The V call is TRBV11-2, the J call TRBJ2-2, with 13 bases lining up with TRBD2. The CDR3 contains 16 residues. Germline trimming cut 5 bases from V and 5 bases from J; bases unmatched to any gene: 5. CDR1 is SGHAT and CDR2 is FQNNGV in the germline V gene. The DNA for the CDR3 is TGTGCCAGCAGCCTAGGGACTAGCGGGATTACCGGGGAGCTGTTTTTT. Translation gives CASSLGTSGITGELFF.

This clone was counted a single time. The chain joins TRBV15 to TRBJ2-2; 8 nucleotides match TRBD1. Looked up from germline, CDR1 is LNHNV and CDR2 is YYDKDF (reference sequence). The CDR3 totals 19 residues. Trimming at V came to 1 base and at J to 0 bases, leaving 10 bases not matched to a gene. This CDR3 reads CATSRVDRGVMTNTGELFF. DNA for the CDR3: TGTGCCACCAGCAGAGTAGACAGGGGCGTAATGACGAACACCGGGGAGCTGTTTTTT.

This clone occurred a few times. The V and J genes are TRBV14 and TRBJ1-2, with 10 nucleotides matching TRBD1. J lost 5 bases, V lost 5 bases, and 8 bases had no gene match. Germline V lookup: CDR1 SGHDN, CDR2 FVKESK. The CDR3 sequence is 15 residues long. CDR3: CASSARDRGQYGYTF. CDR3 DNA sequence: TGTGCCAGCAGCGCACGGGACAGGGGACAGTATGGCTACACCTTC. Looking up the rest from reference TRBV14 and TRBJ1-2 gives the full variable domain: EAGVTQFPSHSVIEKGQTVTLRCDPISGHDNLYWYRRVMGKEIKFLLHFVKESKQDESGMPNNRFLAERTGGTYSTLKVQPAELEDSGVYFCASSARDRGQYGYTFGSGTRLTVV.

The chain employs TRBV9 and TRBJ2-5, with 8 bases matching TRBD1. Germline CDR1 SGDLS, CDR2 YYNGEE. This CDR3 is 13 amino acids long. V lost 4 bases, J lost 4 bases, and 3 bases stayed unmatched. The CDR3 loop is CASSPGQGETQYF. The CDR3 nucleotides are TGTGCCAGCAGCCCTGGACAGGGAGAGACCCAGTACTTC.

In this sample, this clone turned up once. The genes are TRBV6-5 and TRBJ2-7; D gene uncertain. Germline V gene sequence: CDR1 MNHEY, CDR2 SVGAGI. V shed 6 bases and J shed 0 bases, with 12 bases lying between them. The CDR3 covers 14 residues. For the CDR3, the DNA is TGTGCCAGCAGACCCCCCCAACCCTCCTACGAGCAGTACTTC. Translation: CASRPPQPSYEQYF.

This clone showed up just a few times. V is TRBV9 and J is TRBJ1-3; no definite D call. This CDR3 spans 15 amino acids. Trimming left V 0 bases short and J 10 bases short, with 17 bases between. Germline V CDR1 and CDR2: SGDLS, YYNGEE. Written as DNA, the CDR3 is TGTGCCAGCAGCGTAGGTGGCCGTCTCCAGGAGACCATATATTTT. Translating it yields CASSVGGRLQETIYF.

This CDR3 is CASKRSGEKDNEQFF. CDR3 DNA: TGCGCCAGCAAGCGCTCAGGAGAGAAGGACAATGAGCAGTTCTTC. The rearrangement uses TRBV10-2 and TRBJ2-1; D is unresolved. Trimming shortened V by 7 bases and J by 5 bases, and 18 bases separated the two germline ends. This CDR3 spans 15 amino acids. Germline loops: CDR1 WSHSY, CDR2 SAAADI.

The V gene is TRBV6-1, the J gene TRBJ1-5; 9 bases agree with TRBD1. Looked up from germline, CDR1 is MNHNS and CDR2 is SASEGT. Losses at the gene ends were 8 bases for V and 4 bases for J; bases not matched to a gene: 9. This CDR3 is built from 15 residues. This CDR3 reads CASCTGTGLNQPQHF. The CDR3 DNA sequence: TGTGCCAGCTGCACCGGGACAGGGCTTAATCAGCCCCAGCATTTT.

The chain recombines TRBV30 with TRBJ1-2, with D unclear. The V end lost 3 bases, the J end lost 0 bases, and 11 bases lay between the germline ends. Looked up from germline, CDR1 is GTSNPN and CDR2 is SVGIG (reference sequence). This CDR3 is 14 amino acids long. The CDR3 here is CAWRDDGANYGYTF. The CDR3 DNA follows: TGTGCCTGGAGGGATGACGGCGCTAACTATGGCTACACCTTC.

V and J are TRBV7-2 and TRBJ2-3; TRBD2 aligns across 7 bases. V lost 3 bases and J lost 3; bases outside the gene matches: 9. CDR3 length: 16 residues. Germline CDR1 and CDR2: SGHTA and FQGNSA. CDR3 protein: CASSLSAGQKTDTQYF. The CDR3 coding sequence is TGTGCCAGCAGCTTGTCAGCGGGGCAAAAAACAGATACGCAGTATTTT.

The gene calls are TRBV6-1 and TRBJ2-7; TRBD1 aligns across 7 bases. CDR3 length equals 13 residues. With V trimmed by 5 bases and J by 2 bases, 3 bases remained unmatched. Germline V gives CDR1 MNHNS, CDR2 SASEGT. The chain's CDR3 is CASSRQGTYEQYF. The CDR3 DNA follows: TGTGCCAGCAGTAGACAGGGCACCTACGAGCAGTACTTC.

This clone was counted only a few times. This chain links TRBV29-1 with TRBJ2-3, with 7 bases fitting TRBD2. CDR1 is SQVTM and CDR2 is ANQGSEA in the germline V gene. Trimming took 3 bases from V and 5 from J; bases not matched to a gene: 5. This CDR3 spans 13 amino acids. The DNA of the CDR3 is TGCAGCGTTGACCTGGCGGGAGTAGATACGCAGTATTTT. It yields the protein CSVDLAGVDTQYF.

J is TRBJ2-2 and V is TRBV10-2; D call uncertain. The CDR3 has 14 amino acids. CDR1 WSHSY and CDR2 SAAADI come from the germline V gene. Between the trimmed V and J ends, which lost 5 bases and 2 bases, there was a span of 9 bases. The chain's CDR3 is CASSQESNTGELFF. CDR3 DNA sequence: TGCGCCAGCAGTCAGGAAAGTAACACCGGGGAGCTGTTTTTT.

The chain recombines TRBV5-6 with TRBJ2-5, with TRBD1 identical over 9 bases. The DNA end favors TRBJ2-7, so the J call may be wrong. CDR3 length: 16 residues. Germline V lookup: CDR1 SGHDT, CDR2 YYEEEE. Written as DNA, the CDR3 is TGTGCCAGCAGCTCGGGACAGGGAAGACACCCCTACGAGCAGTACTTC. Protein: CASSSGQGRHPYEQYF.

V and J are TRBV5-4 and TRBJ2-3; no clear D. The V end was cut by 2 bases, the J end by 4 bases, with 11 bases between. Looked up from germline, CDR1 is SGHNT and CDR2 is YYREEE (reference sequence). The CDR3 extends over 14 amino acids. CDR3 amino acids: CASSFQPRSDTQYF. The CDR3 DNA sequence: TGTGCCAGCAGCTTTCAGCCCCGCTCAGATACGCAGTATTTT.

The genes are TRBV5-1 and TRBJ2-2, with 8 bases matching TRBD2. Germline V gene lookup returns CDR1 SGHRS and CDR2 YFSETQ. Trimming cost V 0 bases and J 4 bases; bases outside gene matches: 14. The CDR3 loop spans 19 amino acids. The CDR3 reads CASSLAPAGEIGVTGELFF. CDR3 in DNA: TGCGCCAGCAGCTTGGCCCCAGCGGGAGAGATCGGTGTCACCGGGGAGCTGTTTTTT.